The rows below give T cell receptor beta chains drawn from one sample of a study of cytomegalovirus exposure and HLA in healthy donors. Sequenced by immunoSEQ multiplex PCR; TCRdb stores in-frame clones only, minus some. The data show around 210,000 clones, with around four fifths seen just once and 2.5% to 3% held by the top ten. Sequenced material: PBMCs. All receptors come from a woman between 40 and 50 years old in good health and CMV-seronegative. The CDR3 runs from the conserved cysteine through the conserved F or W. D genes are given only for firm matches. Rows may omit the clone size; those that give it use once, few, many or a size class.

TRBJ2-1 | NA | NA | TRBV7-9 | TGTGCCAGCACCCGTGGGACGGGAGCTCAAAATGAGCAGTTCTTC | CASTRGTGAQNEQFF
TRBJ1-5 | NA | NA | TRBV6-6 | TGTGCCAGCCACAGGGCTGATCAGCCCCAGCATTTT | CASHRADQPQHF
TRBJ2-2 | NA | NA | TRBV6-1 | TGTGCCATCAAACCACGGCGGCTGGACACCGGGGAGCTGTTTTTT | CAIKPRRLDTGELFF
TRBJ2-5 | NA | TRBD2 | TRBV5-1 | TGCGCCAGTCAGACTAGCGGGAGAGTGGAGACCCAGTACTTC | CASQTSGRVETQYF
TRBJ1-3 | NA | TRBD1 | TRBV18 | TGTGCCAGCTCACCCGGACAGGGGAAATTCGGAAACACCATATATTTT | CASSPGQGKFGNTIYF
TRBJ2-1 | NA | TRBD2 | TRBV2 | TGTGCCAGCAGGTCCAGCGGGAGTCGCGGCTTGGATGAGCAGTTCTTC | CASRSSGSRGLDEQFF
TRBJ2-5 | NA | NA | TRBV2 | TGTGCCAGCAGTTATACCTTGGGACTCGTGGTAGAGACCCAGTACTTC | CASSYTLGLVVETQYF
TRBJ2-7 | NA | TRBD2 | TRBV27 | TGTGCCAGCACCCCGGTAGCGGGAAAGCTTTACGAGCAGTACTTC | CASTPVAGKLYEQYF
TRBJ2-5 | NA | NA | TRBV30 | TGTGCCTGGAACGGAGCGTTCCTGGGGACCCAGTACTTC | CAWNGAFLGTQYF
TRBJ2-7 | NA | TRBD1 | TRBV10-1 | TGCGCCAGCAGTTCAACCGGGACAGGGATCGAGCAGTACTTC | CASSSTGTGIEQYF
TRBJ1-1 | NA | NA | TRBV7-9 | TGTGCCAGCAGCGCCTTTGAGGGCACTGAAGCTTTCTTT | CASSAFEGTEAFF
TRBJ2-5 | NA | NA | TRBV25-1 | TGTGCCAGCAGTCAGGGGGAGACCCAGTACTTC | CASSQGETQYF
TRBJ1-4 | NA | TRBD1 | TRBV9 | TGTGCCAGCAGCGTCCAGGGGGCCGACGAAAAACTGTTTTTT | CASSVQGADEKLFF
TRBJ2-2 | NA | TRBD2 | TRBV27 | TGTGCCAGCAGTTCGGGACTAGCGGGAGTCACCGGGGAGCTGTTTTTT | CASSSGLAGVTGELFF
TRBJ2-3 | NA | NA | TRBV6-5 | TGTGCCAGCAGTTACGGTACAGGGCGTGTAGATACGCAGTATTTT | CASSYGTGRVDTQYF
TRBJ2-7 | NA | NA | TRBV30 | TGTGCCTGGACGGGGTCAAACCAGCAGTACTTC | CAWTGSNQQYF
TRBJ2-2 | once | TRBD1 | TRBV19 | TGTGCCAGTAGTATAGACTCAGGGGGGAACACCGGGGAGCTGTTTTTT | CASSIDSGGNTGELFF
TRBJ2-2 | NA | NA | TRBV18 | TGTGCCAGCTCACCATCTACCACCGGGGAGCTGTTTTTT | CASSPSTTGELFF
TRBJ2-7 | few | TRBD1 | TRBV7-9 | TGTTCCAGCAGCTTAGATTGGACAGGGGGCTACGAGCAGTACTTC | CSSSLDWTGGYEQYF
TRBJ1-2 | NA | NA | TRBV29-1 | TGCAGCTTGCGGACAGCCGACGAGAATGTCGGCTACACCTTC | CSLRTADENVGYTF
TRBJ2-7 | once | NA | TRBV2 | TGTGCCAGCAGTGCACAGGGCTACGAGCAGCACTTC | CASSAQGYEQHF
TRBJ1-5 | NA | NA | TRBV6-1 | TGTGCCAGCATTACAGGAACGTATAGCAATCAGCCCCAGCATTTT | CASITGTYSNQPQHF
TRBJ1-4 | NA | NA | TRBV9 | TGTGCCAGCAGTGAAGCAGGGGCTACTAATGAAAAACTGTTTTTT | CASSEAGATNEKLFF
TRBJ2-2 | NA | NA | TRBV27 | TGTGCCTGCAGCCAGGGTATTCGCACCGGGGAGCTGTTTTTT | CACSQGIRTGELFF
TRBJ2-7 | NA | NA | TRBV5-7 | TGTGCCAGCAGCTTGCCCGGACTGGCGACCTACGAGCAGTACTTC | CASSLPGLATYEQYF
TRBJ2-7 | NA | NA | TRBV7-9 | TGTGCCAGCAGCTTAGTAGCTAGCTCCCTGAGCGAGCAGTACTTC | CASSLVASSLSEQYF
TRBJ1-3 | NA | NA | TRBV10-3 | TGTGCCATCAGCACCGGGACTGACTCTGGAAACACCATATATTTT | CAISTGTDSGNTIYF
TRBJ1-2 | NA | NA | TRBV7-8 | TGTGCCAGCAGCCTCAGGACAGCTAACTATGGCTACACCTTC | CASSLRTANYGYTF
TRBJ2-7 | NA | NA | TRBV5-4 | TGTGCCAGCAGCTGGACATCTTCCTACGAGCAGTACTTC | CASSWTSSYEQYF
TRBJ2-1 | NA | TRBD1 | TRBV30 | TGTGCCTGGAGTCTCGAGGGGGCTCCCTACAATGAGCAGTTCTTC | CAWSLEGAPYNEQFF
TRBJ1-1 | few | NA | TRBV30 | TGTGCCTGTTGGGGAGAGAACACTGAAGCTTTCTTT | CACWGENTEAFF
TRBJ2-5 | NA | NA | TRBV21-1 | TGTGCCAGCAGCAAAGTATCGGGACAGTTTTCCCAAGAGACCCAGTACTTC | CASSKVSGQFSQETQYF
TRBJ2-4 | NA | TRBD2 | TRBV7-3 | TGTGCCAGCAGCTTAACCCCTATGACTAGCGGGAGTGTCAAAAACATTCAGTACTTC | CASSLTPMTSGSVKNIQYF
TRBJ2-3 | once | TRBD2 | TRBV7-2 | TGTGCCAGCAGCCCCTCCGGGACTAGCAGCACAGATACGCAGTATTTT | CASSPSGTSSTDTQYF
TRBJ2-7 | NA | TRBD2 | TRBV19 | TGTGCCAGTAGTGCGGGGACTAGCGGGCGCCCCTACGAGCAGTACTTC | CASSAGTSGRPYEQYF
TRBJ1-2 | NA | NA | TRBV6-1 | TGTGCCAGCAGTGAGATGGGGGACTGGAACTATGGCTACACCTTC | CASSEMGDWNYGYTF
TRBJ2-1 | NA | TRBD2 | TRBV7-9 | TGTGCCAGCACCAGCGGGAGGGCCTACAATGAGCAGTTCTTC | CASTSGRAYNEQFF
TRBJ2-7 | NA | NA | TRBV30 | TGTGCCTGGAGACAGGGAGGGGCCTACGAGCAGTACTTC | CAWRQGGAYEQYF
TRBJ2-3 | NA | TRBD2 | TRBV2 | TGTGCCAGCAGTCCGGGACTAGCGGACACAGATACGCAGTATTTT | CASSPGLADTDTQYF
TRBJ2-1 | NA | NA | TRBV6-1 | TGTGCCAGCAGTGAAGGGAGCAATGAGCAGTTCTTC | CASSEGSNEQFF
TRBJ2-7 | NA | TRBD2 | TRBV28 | TGTGCCAGCAGTTCGCCACTAGCGGGAGGGCTATACGAGCAGTACTTC | CASSSPLAGGLYEQYF
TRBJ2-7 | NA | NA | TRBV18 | TGTGCCAGCTCACCATCGGAGTACGAGCAGTACTTC | CASSPSEYEQYF
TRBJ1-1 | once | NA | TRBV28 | TGTGCCAGCACCGACAGCACTGAAGCTTTCTTT | CASTDSTEAFF
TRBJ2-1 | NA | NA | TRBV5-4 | TGTGCCAGCAGCCCCTCGAGACTCGAGTGGGTCTTC | CASSPSRLEWVF
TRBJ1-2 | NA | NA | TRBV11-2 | TGTGCCAGCAGTTTACGGGATTATGGCTACACCTTC | CASSLRDYGYTF
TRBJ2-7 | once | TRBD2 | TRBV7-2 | TGTGCCAGCAGCTCCAGCGGGAGAGGGTACGAGCAGTACTTC | CASSSSGRGYEQYF
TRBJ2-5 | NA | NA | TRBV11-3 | TGTGCCAGCAACTCAGGGAGGTGGGAGACCCAGTACTTC | CASNSGRWETQYF
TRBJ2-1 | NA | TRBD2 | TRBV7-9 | TGTTCCAGCAGCTTCTCGACTAGCGGAGACCTCAATGAGCAGTTCTTC | CSSSFSTSGDLNEQFF